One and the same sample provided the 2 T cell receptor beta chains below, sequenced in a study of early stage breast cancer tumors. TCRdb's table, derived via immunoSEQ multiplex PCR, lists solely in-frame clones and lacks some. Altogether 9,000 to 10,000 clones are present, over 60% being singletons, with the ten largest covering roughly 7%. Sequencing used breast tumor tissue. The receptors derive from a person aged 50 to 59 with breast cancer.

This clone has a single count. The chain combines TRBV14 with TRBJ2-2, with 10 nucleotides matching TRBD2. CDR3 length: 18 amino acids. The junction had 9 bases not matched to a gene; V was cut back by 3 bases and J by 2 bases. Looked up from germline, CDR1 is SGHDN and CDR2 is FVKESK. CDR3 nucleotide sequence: TGTGCCAGCAGCCATTACTTCAGCGGGGGGGCTAACACCGGGGAGCTGTTTTTT. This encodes CASSHYFSGGANTGELFF.

The chain's CDR3 is CASSVVGSDTEAFF. CDR3 DNA: TGTGCCAGCAGCGTAGTAGGGTCTGACACTGAAGCTTTCTTT. The chain is built from TRBV9 and TRBJ1-1; no reliable D call. V dropped 0 bases and J dropped 3 bases, with 9 bases sitting between them. From germline, CDR1 is SGDLS and CDR2 YYNGEE. The CDR3 is 14 residues long.